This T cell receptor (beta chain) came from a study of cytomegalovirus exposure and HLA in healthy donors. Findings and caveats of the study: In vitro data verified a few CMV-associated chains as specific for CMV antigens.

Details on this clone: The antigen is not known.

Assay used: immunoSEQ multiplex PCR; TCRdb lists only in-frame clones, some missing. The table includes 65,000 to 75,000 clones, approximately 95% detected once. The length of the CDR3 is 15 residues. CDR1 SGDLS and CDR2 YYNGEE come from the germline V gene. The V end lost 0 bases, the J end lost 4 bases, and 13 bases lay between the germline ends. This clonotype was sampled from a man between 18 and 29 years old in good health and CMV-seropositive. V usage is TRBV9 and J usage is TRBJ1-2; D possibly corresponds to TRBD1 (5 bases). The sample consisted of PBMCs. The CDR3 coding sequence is TGTGCCAGCAGCGTAGGGGGCTACAGTGGCTATGGCTACACCTTC. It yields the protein CASSVGGYSGYGYTF. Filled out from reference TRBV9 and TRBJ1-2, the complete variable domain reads DSGVTQTPKHLITATGQRVTLRCSPRSGDLSVYWYQQSLDQGLQFLIQYYNGEERAKGNILERFSAQQFPDLHSELNLSSLELGDSALYFCASSVGGYSGYGYTFGSGTRLTVV.